This TCR beta chain emerged from a study of T and B cells in COVID-19 patients. Across the study: Peripheral blood came from COVID-19 patients with active infection or after recovery. Study-wide results and limits: Early severe-case samples and blood from mildly ill patients during symptoms were in short supply. Clonality of TRB repertoires was high in active COVID-19; recovery brought above-healthy diversity and richness.

This clonotype is medium-sized by share. As yet, its antigen is unknown. Unmatched junction bases numbered 7, after V lost 4 bases and J lost 5 bases. The length of the CDR3 is 14 residues. Germline-derived CDR1 and CDR2 are SQVTM and ANQGSEA. BIOMED2 TRB-A/B primer pools were used in multiplex TRB PCR. A single record per CDR3 protein comes from TCRdb applying MiXCR to the multiplex PCR reads. In the table there are about 11,000 distinct CDR3 sequences, 30% to 35% of which are singletons. TRB was amplified from around 250-460 ng of blood genomic DNA. This chain joins TRBV29-1 and TRBJ2-1; TRBD2 matches 8 bases. Sample: blood. This receptor was taken from a human donor with active COVID-19. CDR3 loop: CSVAPAGGNNEQFF. DNA for the CDR3: TGCAGCGTTGCACCGGCGGGGGGTAACAATGAGCAGTTCTTC.